The present T cell receptor (beta chain) was sequenced within a study of PD-1 blockade in classical Hodgkin lymphoma. Overall study: With a 2-week interval, patients received intravenous nivolumab at 3 mg/kg.

This CDR3 is 14 amino acids long. CDR1 and CDR2 (germline): LNHDA, SQIVND (reference sequence). Trimming left V 5 bases short and J 4 bases short, with 11 bases between. General study points: Patients with a complete response exhibited baseline diversity comparable to newly diagnosed patients. What caused the repertoire differences, perhaps disease activity or prior therapy, remains undefined.

The data were produced by immunoSEQ multiplex PCR, yet TCRdb's version contains in-frame clones alone and is incomplete. The sample holds about 31,000 clones, 85% seen once. Notes on this clone: Its antigen remains unidentified.

Every patient had relapsed following autologous stem cell transplantation, and cohorts differed in brentuximab vedotin exposure. Magnetic negative selection was used to purify CD4+ T cells from PBMCs that had been thawed. Complete response, partial response or progressive disease was each patient's best response. Sequences were derived from CD4+ T cells from blood, sampled at baseline. This sequence joins TRBV19 and TRBJ2-2; D remains unclear. This receptor was obtained from a human donor with classical Hodgkin lymphoma. The CDR3 nucleotides read TGTGCCAGTAGTGGGTTTTCAGGCACCGGGGAGCTGTTTTTT. Translation gives CASSGFSGTGELFF.